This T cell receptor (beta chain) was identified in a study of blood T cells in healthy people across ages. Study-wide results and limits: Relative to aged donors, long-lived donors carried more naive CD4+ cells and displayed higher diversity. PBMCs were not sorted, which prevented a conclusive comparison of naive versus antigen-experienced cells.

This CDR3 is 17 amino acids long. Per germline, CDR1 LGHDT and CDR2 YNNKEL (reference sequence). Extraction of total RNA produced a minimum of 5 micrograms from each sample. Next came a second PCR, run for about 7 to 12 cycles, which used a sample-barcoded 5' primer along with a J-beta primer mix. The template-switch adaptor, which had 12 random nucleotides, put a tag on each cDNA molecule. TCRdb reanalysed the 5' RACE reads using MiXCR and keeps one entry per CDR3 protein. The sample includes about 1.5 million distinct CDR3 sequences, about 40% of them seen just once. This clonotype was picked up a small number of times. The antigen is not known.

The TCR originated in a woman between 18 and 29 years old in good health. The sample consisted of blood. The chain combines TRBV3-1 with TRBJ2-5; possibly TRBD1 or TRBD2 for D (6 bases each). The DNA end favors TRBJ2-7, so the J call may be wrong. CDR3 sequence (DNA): TGTGCCAGCAGCCCCCGACTAGGGGGGCTGATATCCTACGAGCAGTACTTC. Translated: CASSPRLGGLISYEQYF.